This TCR beta chain was obtained from a study of blood T cell repertoires in COVID-19. Overall study context: Sources were T cells, B-cell-depleted T cells, or PBMCs; the material itself was cDNA or gDNA.

The CDR3 totals 17 residues. V was cut by 0 bases and J by 0 bases, with 12 bases left in between. Patients in Seattle were enrolled during active infection, then followed longitudinally. Original handling: How many nucleated cells were present was estimated from reference gene primer amplification. The protocol was immunoSEQ multiplex PCR, while the TCRdb copy is restricted to in-frame clones and leaves out a portion. The D gene and trimming were derived from the DNA, and the V and J assignments and clone size from that table. This sample has 200,000 to 250,000 clones, with nearly 95% found just once.

The sequenced sample consisted of peripheral blood. The TCR comes from a man younger than 40 with COVID-19, enrolled during active disease. The V call is TRBV23-1, the J call TRBJ1-5; D call uncertain. TRBV23-1 belongs to the ORF category, with a function that is uncertain. The CDR3 reads CASSQSIQTISNQPQHF. The CDR3 region has the DNA TGCGCCAGCAGTCAATCGATACAGACAATTAGCAATCAGCCCCAGCATTTT.